What follows is one T cell receptor (beta chain) and its context. The sample originates from a study of cytomegalovirus exposure and HLA in healthy donors. Method: immunoSEQ multiplex PCR; TCRdb's copy keeps in-frame clones and lacks some. The table includes 90,000 to 130,000 clones, around 90% detected once. The germline CDR1 and CDR2 sequences are SGHRS and YFSETQ. This CDR3 contains 16 residues. With 0 bases removed from V and 1 base from J, the gap between germline ends came to 13 bases. This sequence was found in a woman aged 18 to 35 in good health and CMV-seronegative. Sequencing was done on a sample of PBMCs. V usage is TRBV5-1 and J usage is TRBJ1-1; D is possibly TRBD1 (5 bases). CDR3 sequence (DNA): TGCGCCAGCAGCTTGGTGAATACAGGCGCGAACACTGAAGCTTTCTTT. Residues: CASSLVNTGANTEAFF.